One sample yielded the 20 T cell receptor beta chains listed below, sequenced in a study of blood T cell repertoires in COVID-19. The repertoire was sequenced with immunoSEQ multiplex PCR; TCRdb's copy has only in-frame clones and lacks some. Seen here are approximately 50,000 clones, about nine tenths observed once, and the top ten hold 5% to 6.5%. The source material was peripheral blood. These receptors came from a man aged 65 to 85 with acute or convalescent COVID-19.

This clone was detected only once. V is TRBV25-1 and J is TRBJ1-5; 9 positions match TRBD1. Germline CDR1 is MGHDK and CDR2 is SYGVNS. The V segment lost 8 bases and the J segment 1 base; nucleotides outside the gene matches: 3. The CDR3 is 14 residues long. CDR3 residues: CASGQGTSNQPQHF. Here the CDR3 DNA reads TGTGCCAGCGGACAGGGGACCAGCAATCAGCCCCAGCATTTT.

This clone came up a few times. The chain joins TRBV7-2 to TRBJ1-6; D unresolved. The V end lost 6 bases, the J end lost 0 bases, and 9 bases lay between the germline ends. This CDR3 is built from 15 residues. Germline assignment: CDR1 SGHTA and CDR2 FQGNSA. The CDR3 region is CASRPESSYNSPLHF. The CDR3 bases are TGTGCCAGCAGGCCAGAAAGCTCCTATAATTCACCCCTCCACTTT.

The chain recombines TRBV19 with TRBJ1-5; perhaps TRBD1 as D (6 bases). The CDR3 covers 14 residues. V was pared by 7 bases and J by 6 bases, with 16 bases between. Germline CDR1 LNHDA, CDR2 SQIVND (reference sequence). The CDR3 DNA follows: TGTGCCAGTAACCCAGGGGTGAGAGGTCAGCCCCAGCATTTT. This translates into CASNPGVRGQPQHF.

The genes are TRBV4-1 and TRBJ2-2; 9 bases map to TRBD2. Germline V gene lookup returns CDR1 MGHRA and CDR2 YSYEKL. The CDR3 runs 17 residues. The V and J ends lost 1 base and 5 bases, in that order; junction bases with no gene match: 8. CDR3 protein: CASSQGWAGGLTGELFF. CDR3 DNA: TGCGCCAGCAGCCAAGGCTGGGCGGGGGGGCTGACCGGGGAGCTGTTTTTT.

The chain recombines TRBV24-1 with TRBJ2-1, with TRBD2 matching over 9 bases. This CDR3 spans 16 amino acids. The V and J ends lost 3 bases and 0 bases, in that order; junction bases with no gene match: 2. Germline V lookup: CDR1 KGHDR, CDR2 SFDVKD. CDR3 sequence reads: CATSDASGDSYNEQFF. CDR3 in DNA: TGTGCCACCAGTGATGCTAGCGGGGACTCCTACAATGAGCAGTTCTTC.

The chain carries TRBV30 and TRBJ1-1; D is perhaps TRBD1 (6 bases). V lost 2 bases to trimming and J lost 1 base, with 8 bases between them. There are 13 residues in the CDR3. Germline-derived CDR1 and CDR2 are GTSNPN and SVGIG (reference sequence). This CDR3 is CAWSPTGNTEAFF. The CDR3 DNA is TGTGCCTGGAGTCCGACAGGGAACACTGAAGCTTTCTTT.

The chain couples TRBV18 to TRBJ2-5; tentative D call: TRBD2 (6 bases). The ends were cut back, 3 bases at V and 3 bases at J, with 8 bases in the middle. Germline loops: CDR1 KGHSH, CDR2 LQKENI. This CDR3 comprises 13 residues. CDR3 coding DNA: TGTGCCAGCTCACCCTCTAGCGAAGAGACCCAGTACTTC. Its protein is CASSPSSEETQYF.

The chain employs TRBV28 and TRBJ1-3, with D tentatively TRBD1 (5 bases). Germline V gene sequence: CDR1 MDHEN, CDR2 SYDVKM. V was clipped by 5 bases and J by 0 bases, with 11 bases between them. CDR3 size: 15 residues. CDR3 region: CASSPRVHSGNTIYF. CDR3 sequence (DNA): TGTGCCAGCAGTCCCAGGGTACACTCTGGAAACACCATATATTTT.

CDR3 DNA: TGTGCCAGCAGCGTCAGTGTCTCTGGGGCCAACGTCCTGACTTTC. It encodes CASSVSVSGANVLTF. The V call is TRBV9, the J call TRBJ2-6; D is unresolved. Looked up from germline, CDR1 is SGDLS and CDR2 is YYNGEE. The CDR3 covers 15 residues. V gave up 2 bases and J gave up 0 bases, with 6 bases separating them.

The gene calls are TRBV15 and TRBJ1-6; TRBD1 aligns across 7 bases. This CDR3 spans 14 amino acids. V lost 3 bases to trimming and J lost 7 bases; unmatched junction nucleotides: 3. Germline CDR1 and CDR2: LNHNV and YYDKDF (reference sequence). CDR3: CATSRDRINSPLHF. The DNA for the CDR3 is TGTGCCACCAGCAGGGACAGGATCAATTCACCCCTCCACTTT.

The CDR3 here is CATSDMVVTDTQYF. The CDR3 region has the DNA TGTGCCACCAGTGATATGGTAGTCACAGATACGCAGTATTTT. V is TRBV24-1 and J is TRBJ2-3; D gene unclear. This CDR3 is built from 14 residues. Germline V gives CDR1 KGHDR, CDR2 SFDVKD. V was clipped by 3 bases and J by 2 bases, with 8 bases between them.

The V and J genes are TRBV3-1 (or the pseudogene TRBV3-2) and TRBJ2-1, with 11 bases that match TRBD2. This CDR3 is built from 20 residues. CDR1 is LGHDT and CDR2 is YNNKEL in the germline V gene (reference sequence). V lost 1 base, J lost 1 base, and 12 bases stayed unmatched. Here the CDR3 DNA reads TGTGCCAGCAGCCAAGCCAGGGCTAGCGGGGGGTTTTTTTCCTACAATGAGCAGTTCTTC. It codes for CASSQARASGGFFSYNEQFF.

As DNA, the CDR3 is TGTGCCAGCAGCTTGGCGGGTACGGGTGGCTATGGCTACACCTTC. Its translation: CASSLAGTGGYGYTF. The chain uses TRBV5-4 and TRBJ1-2; D gene ambiguous. With 0 bases removed from V and 4 bases from J, the gap between germline ends came to 13 bases. Germline V lookup: CDR1 SGHNT, CDR2 YYREEE (reference sequence). The CDR3 totals 15 residues.

This clone was recorded once. The chain joins TRBV14 to TRBJ1-2, with 8 bases fitting TRBD1. Per germline, CDR1 SGHDN and CDR2 FVKESK. Trimming cost V 4 bases and J 1 base; bases outside gene matches: 5. There are 15 residues in the CDR3. The CDR3 DNA sequence: TGTGCCAGCAGCCGCGGGGACAGGCATAACTATGGCTACACCTTC. Its protein product is CASSRGDRHNYGYTF.

This clone was observed a few times. CDR3 loop: CSVQTGGNQPQHF. In DNA form, the CDR3 reads TGCAGCGTACAGACAGGGGGGAATCAGCCCCAGCATTTT. This chain uses TRBV29-1 with TRBJ1-5, with 9 bases that match TRBD1. Germline CDR1 SQVTM, CDR2 ANQGSEA. The J segment lost 4 bases and the V segment lost 6 bases, leaving 4 bases of the junction unmatched. CDR3 size: 13 residues.

The rearrangement joins TRBV3-1 (or the pseudogene TRBV3-2) to TRBJ1-6; 11 nucleotides match TRBD1. The CDR3 totals 14 residues. V trimming: 4 bases; J trimming: 9 bases; junction bases outside the gene matches: 2. CDR1 LGHDT and CDR2 YNNKEL come from the germline V gene (reference sequence). The CDR3 protein is CASSRGTGGSPLHF. CDR3 bases: TGTGCCAGCAGCCGAGGGACAGGGGGTTCACCCCTCCACTTT.

The rearrangement joins TRBV12-3 or TRBV12-4 to TRBJ1-1; 9 bases agree with TRBD1. This CDR3 comprises 13 residues. J was trimmed by 5 bases and V by 4 bases; bases with no gene match: 2. In DNA form, the CDR3 reads TGTGCCAGCAGTTCGACAGGGGGAACTGAAGCTTTCTTT. Amino acid sequence: CASSSTGGTEAFF.

The chain joins TRBV21-1 to TRBJ1-1; the table assigns TRBD1, which was not confirmed against the DNA. TRBV21-1 is noted as a pseudogene. The CDR3 has 12 residues. This chain's CDR3 is CASRIGTDEAFF. The CDR3 DNA reads as TGTGCCAGCAGAATAGGGACAGATGAAGCTTTCTTT.

This rearrangement joins TRBV7-2 to TRBJ2-7; TRBD1 matches at 8 bases. Germline V gives CDR1 SGHTA, CDR2 FQGNSA. V lost 2 bases and J lost 2; bases outside the gene matches: 8. CDR3 length equals 16 residues. CDR3 protein: CASSLSRIQGAYEQYF. The CDR3 nucleotides are TGTGCCAGCAGCTTATCTAGGATACAGGGGGCCTACGAGCAGTACTTC.

V is TRBV7-2 and J is TRBJ2-3; 9 bases align to TRBD2. The CDR3 contains 16 residues. After removal of 3 bases from V and 1 base from J, the junction contained 5 bases not matched to a gene. Germline V lookup: CDR1 SGHTA, CDR2 FQGNSA. CDR3 DNA sequence: TGTGCCAGCAGCTTGTTAGCGGGGGTTCGCACAGATACGCAGTATTTT. The encoded protein is CASSLLAGVRTDTQYF.